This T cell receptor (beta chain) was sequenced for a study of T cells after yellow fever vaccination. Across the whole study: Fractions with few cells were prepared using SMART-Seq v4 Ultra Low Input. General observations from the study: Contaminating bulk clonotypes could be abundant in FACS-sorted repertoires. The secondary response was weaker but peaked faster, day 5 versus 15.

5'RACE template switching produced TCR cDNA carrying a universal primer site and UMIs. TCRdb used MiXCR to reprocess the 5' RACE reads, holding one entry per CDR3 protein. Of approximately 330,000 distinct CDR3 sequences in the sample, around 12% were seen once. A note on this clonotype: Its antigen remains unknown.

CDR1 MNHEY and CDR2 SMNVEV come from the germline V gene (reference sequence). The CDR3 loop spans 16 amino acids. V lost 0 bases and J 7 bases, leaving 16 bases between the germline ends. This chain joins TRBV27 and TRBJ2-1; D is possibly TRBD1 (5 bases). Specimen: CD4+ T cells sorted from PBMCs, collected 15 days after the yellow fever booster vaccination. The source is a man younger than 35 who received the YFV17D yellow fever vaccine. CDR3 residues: CASSLSRVKWGNEQFF. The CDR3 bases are TGTGCCAGCAGTTTATCCAGGGTCAAGTGGGGTAATGAGCAGTTCTTC.